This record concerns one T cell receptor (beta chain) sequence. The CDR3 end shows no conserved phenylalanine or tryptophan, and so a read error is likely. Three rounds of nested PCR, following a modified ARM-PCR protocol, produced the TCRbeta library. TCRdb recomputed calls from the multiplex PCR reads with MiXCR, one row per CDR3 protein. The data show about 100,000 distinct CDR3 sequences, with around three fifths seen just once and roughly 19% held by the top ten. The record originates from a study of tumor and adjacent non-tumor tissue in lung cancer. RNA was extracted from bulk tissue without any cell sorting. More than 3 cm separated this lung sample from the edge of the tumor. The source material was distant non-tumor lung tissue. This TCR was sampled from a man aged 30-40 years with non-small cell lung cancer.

Here the CDR3 reads CASSYTRGSGISYNEQFI. CDR3 nucleotides: TGTGCCAGCAGTTACACTCGGGGTAGCGGGATTTCCTACAATGAGCAGTTCATC. The genes are TRBV6-2 or TRBV6-3 and TRBJ2-1, with TRBD2 matching 8 bases. V was clipped by 2 bases and J by 1 base; unmatched bases: 10. The CDR3 length is 18 residues. Germline loops: CDR1 MNHEY, CDR2 SVGEGT.